The T cell receptor (beta chain) described here comes from a study of blood T cell repertoires in COVID-19. Produced via immunoSEQ multiplex PCR; TCRdb's table is partial and in-frame only. The data show roughly 63,000 clones, with less than 80% seen just once and 32% held by the top ten. In germline, CDR1 is LNHDA, CDR2 SQIVND (reference sequence). This CDR3 is 21 amino acids long. Unmatched junction bases numbered 18, after V lost 9 bases and J lost 1 base. The clonotype was recovered from a human donor in a cohort sampled during active COVID-19. This chain joins TRBV19 and TRBJ2-1; 16 nucleotides line up with TRBD2. Sequencing was carried out using peripheral blood. The CDR3 region is CASRGPGAGTSGRASYNEQFF. CDR3 coding DNA: TGTGCCAGCAGGGGGCCGGGTGCAGGGACTAGCGGGAGGGCATCCTACAATGAGCAGTTCTTC.